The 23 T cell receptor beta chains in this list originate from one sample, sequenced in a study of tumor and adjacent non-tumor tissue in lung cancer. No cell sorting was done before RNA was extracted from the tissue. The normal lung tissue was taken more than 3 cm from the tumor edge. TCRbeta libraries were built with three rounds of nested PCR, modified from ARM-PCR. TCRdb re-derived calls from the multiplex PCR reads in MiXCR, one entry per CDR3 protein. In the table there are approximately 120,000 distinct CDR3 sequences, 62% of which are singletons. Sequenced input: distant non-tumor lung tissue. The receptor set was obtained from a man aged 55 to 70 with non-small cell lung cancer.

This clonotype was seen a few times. CDR3 residues: CASGQGEGYTF. CDR3 coding DNA: TGTGCCAGCGGACAGGGCGAGGGCTACACCTTC. This chain connects TRBV7-9 to TRBJ1-2; 8 nucleotides align to TRBD1. The trim removed 8 bases at V and 8 bases at J, leaving 4 bases unmatched. CDR1 and CDR2 from the germline V gene are SEHNR and FQNEAQ (reference sequence). The CDR3 covers 11 residues.

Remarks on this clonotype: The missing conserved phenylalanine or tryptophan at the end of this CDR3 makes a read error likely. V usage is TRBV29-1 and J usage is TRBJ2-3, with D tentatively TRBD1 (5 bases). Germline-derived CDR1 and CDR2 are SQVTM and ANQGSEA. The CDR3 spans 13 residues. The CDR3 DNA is TGCAGCATTGAACAGGCCCCGATTTATACGCAGTATGTT. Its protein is CSIEQAPIYTQYV.

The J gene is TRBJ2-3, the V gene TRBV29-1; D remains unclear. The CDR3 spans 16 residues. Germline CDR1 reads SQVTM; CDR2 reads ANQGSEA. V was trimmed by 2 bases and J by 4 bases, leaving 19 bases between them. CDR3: CSVETNQVGFADTQYF. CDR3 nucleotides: TGCAGCGTTGAAACCAACCAAGTCGGTTTCGCAGATACGCAGTATTTT.

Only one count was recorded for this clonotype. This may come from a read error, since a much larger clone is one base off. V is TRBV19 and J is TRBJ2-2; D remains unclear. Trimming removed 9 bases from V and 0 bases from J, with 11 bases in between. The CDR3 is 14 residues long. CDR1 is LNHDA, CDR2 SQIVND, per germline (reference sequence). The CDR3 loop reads CASRGCPNTGELFF. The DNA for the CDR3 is TGTGCCAGCCGTGGCTGCCCGAACACCGGGGAGCTGTTTTTT.

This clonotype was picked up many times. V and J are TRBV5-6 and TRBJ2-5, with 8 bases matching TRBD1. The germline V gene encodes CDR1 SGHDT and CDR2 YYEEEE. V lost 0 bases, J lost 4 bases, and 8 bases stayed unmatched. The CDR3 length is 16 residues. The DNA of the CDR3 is TGTGCCAGCAGCTTGGTCGGACAGGGATTAGGAGAGACCCAGTACTTC. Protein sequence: CASSLVGQGLGETQYF.

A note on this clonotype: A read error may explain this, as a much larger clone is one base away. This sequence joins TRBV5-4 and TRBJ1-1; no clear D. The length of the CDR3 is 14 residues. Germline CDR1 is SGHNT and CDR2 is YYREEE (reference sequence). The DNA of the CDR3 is TGTGCCAGCATCTTGCCTGACAAGAACACTGAAGCTTTCTTT. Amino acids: CASILPDKNTEAFF.

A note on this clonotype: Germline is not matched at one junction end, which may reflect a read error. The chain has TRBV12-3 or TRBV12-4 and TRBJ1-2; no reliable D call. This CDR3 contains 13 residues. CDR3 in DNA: TGTGCCAGTACCCTTAGCCTGCATGGTGGCTACGCCTTC. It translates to CASTLSLHGGYAF.

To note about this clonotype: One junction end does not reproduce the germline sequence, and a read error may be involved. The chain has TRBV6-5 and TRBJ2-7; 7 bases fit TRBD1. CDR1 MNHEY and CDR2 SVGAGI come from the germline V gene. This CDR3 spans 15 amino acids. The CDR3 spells CSSRAGTAQTYEHYF. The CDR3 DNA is TGTTCCAGCAGGGCCGGGACAGCCCAGACCTACGAGCACTACTTC.

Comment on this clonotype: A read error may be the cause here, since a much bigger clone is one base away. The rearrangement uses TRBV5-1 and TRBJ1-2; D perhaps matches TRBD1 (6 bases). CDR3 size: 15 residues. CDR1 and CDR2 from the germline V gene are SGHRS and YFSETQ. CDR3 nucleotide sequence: TGCGCCAACAGCTTGGCAGGGGCGCTGGACTATGGCTACACCTTC. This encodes CANSLAGALDYGYTF.

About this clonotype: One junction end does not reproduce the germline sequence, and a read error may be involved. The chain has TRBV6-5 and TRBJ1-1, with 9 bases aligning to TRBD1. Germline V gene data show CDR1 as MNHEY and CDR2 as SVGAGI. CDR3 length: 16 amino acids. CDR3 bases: TGTGCCAGCAATCGGACAGGGGTTTTTTCAGGCACGGAAGCTCTCTTT. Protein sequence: CASNRTGVFSGTEALF.

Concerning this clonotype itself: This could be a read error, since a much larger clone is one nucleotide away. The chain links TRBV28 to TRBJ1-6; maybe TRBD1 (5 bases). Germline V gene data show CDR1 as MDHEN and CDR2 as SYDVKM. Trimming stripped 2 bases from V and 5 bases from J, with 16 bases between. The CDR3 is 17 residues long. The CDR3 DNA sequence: TGTGCCAGCAGTTTAAATGTAGGAGGGGCGCATAATTCACCCCTCCACTTT. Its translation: CASSLNVGGAHNSPLHF.

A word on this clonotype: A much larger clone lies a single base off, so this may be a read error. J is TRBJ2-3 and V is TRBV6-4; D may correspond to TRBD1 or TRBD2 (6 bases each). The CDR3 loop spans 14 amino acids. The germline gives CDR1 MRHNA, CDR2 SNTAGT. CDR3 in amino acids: CVSSLGGNTDTQYF. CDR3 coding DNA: TGTGTCAGCAGTCTCGGGGGCAACACAGATACGCAGTATTTT.

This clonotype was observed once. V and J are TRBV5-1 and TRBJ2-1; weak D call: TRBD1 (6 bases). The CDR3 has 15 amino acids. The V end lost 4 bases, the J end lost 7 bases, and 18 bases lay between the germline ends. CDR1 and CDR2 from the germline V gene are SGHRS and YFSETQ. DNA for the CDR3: TGCGCCAGCAGCGAAGAAGGAGGCAGGGGAAATGAGCAGTTCTTC. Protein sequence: CASSEEGGRGNEQFF.

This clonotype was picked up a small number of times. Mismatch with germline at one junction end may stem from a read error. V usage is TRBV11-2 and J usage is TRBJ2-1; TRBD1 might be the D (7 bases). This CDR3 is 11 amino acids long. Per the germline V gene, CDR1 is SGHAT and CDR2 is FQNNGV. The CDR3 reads CARSSGGRQFF. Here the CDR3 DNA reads TGTGCCCGCAGCTCAGGGGGGAGACAGTTCTTC. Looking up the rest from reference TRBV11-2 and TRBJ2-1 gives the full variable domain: EAGVAQSPRYKIIEKRQSVAFWCNPISGHATLYWYQQILGQGPKLLIQFQNNGVVDDSQLPKDRFSAERLKGVDSTLKIQPAKLEDSAVYLCARSSGGRQFFGPGTRLTVL.

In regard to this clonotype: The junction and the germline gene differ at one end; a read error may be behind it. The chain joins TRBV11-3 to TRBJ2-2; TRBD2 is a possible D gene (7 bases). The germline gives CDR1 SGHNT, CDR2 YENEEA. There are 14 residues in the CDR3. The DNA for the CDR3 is TGTGCCAGCAGCCCCGATGAGCTCACCGGGGGGCTGTTCTTT. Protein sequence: CASSPDELTGGLFF.

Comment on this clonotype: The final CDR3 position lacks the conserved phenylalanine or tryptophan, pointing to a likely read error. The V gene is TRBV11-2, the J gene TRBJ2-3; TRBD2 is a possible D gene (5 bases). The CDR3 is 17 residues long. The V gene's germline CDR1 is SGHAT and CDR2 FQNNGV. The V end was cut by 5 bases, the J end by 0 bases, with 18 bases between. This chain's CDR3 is CASSPPPADPSTDTQYI. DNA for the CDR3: TGTGCCAGCAGCCCCCCGCCAGCGGACCCGAGCACAGATACGCAGTATATT.

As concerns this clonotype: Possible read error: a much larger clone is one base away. CDR3 region: CASGLLRMLYF. The DNA for the CDR3 is TGTGCTAGTGGTTTGCTCAGGATGCTGTACTTC. The genes are TRBV12-5 and TRBJ2-7; D remains ambiguous. CDR1 and CDR2 from the germline V gene are LGHNT and FRNRAP. The CDR3 totals 11 residues. V lost 2 bases and J lost 12, with 11 bases in between.

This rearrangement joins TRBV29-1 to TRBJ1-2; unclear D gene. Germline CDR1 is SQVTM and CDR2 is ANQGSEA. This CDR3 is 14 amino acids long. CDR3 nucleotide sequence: TGCACCGATGAAACGGAACAGCCGAGATATGGCTACACCTTC. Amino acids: CTDETEQPRYGYTF. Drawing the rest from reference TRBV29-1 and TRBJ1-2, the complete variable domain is SAVISQKPSRDICQRGTSLTIQCQVDSQVTMMFWYRQQPGQSLTLIATANQGSEATYESGFVIDKFPISRPNLTFSTLTVSNMSPEDSSIYLCTDETEQPRYGYTFGSGTRLTVV.

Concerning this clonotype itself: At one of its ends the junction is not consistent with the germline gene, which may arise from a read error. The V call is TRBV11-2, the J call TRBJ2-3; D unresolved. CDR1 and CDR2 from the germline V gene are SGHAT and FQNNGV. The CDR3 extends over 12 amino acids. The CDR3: CVSNINTDTQYF. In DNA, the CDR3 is TGTGTCAGCAACATCAACACGGATACGCAGTATTTT.

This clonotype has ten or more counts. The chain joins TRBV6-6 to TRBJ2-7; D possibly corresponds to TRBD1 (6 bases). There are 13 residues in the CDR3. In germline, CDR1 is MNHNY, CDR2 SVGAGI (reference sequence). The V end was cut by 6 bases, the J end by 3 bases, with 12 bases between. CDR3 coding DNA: TGTGCCAGCAGCCCCGGACAGAGCTACGAGCAGTACTTC. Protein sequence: CASSPGQSYEQYF.

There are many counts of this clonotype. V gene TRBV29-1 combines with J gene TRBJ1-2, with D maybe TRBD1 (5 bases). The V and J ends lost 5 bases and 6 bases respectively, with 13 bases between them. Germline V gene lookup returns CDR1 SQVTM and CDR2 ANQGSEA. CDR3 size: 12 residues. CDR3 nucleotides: TGCAGCGTTCAGGGAGTTACTAATGGCTACACCTTC. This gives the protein CSVQGVTNGYTF.

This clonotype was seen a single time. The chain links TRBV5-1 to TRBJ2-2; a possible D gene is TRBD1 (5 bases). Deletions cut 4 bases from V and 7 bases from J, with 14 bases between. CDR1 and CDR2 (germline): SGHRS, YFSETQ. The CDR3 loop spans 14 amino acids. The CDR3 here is CASSAGQVVGELFF. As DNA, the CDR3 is TGCGCCAGCAGCGCTGGACAAGTTGTCGGGGAGCTGTTTTTT.

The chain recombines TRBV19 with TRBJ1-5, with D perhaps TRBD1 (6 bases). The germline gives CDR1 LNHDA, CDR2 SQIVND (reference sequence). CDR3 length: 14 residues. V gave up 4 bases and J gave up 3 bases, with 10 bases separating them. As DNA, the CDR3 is TGTGCCAGTAGTACGACAGGTGACAATCAGCCCCAGCATTTT. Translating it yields CASSTTGDNQPQHF.